Sequencing of this T cell receptor beta chain was carried out in a study of T cells after yellow fever vaccination. Whole-study findings and limits: Clones from primary vaccination mostly reappeared after the booster (approximately 96% CD4, around 90% CD8).

5'RACE template switching added a universal primer site and UMIs to TCR cDNA. One entry per CDR3 protein, called by TCRdb with MiXCR from the 5' RACE reads. In the table there are some 350,000 distinct CDR3 sequences, 3% to 4.5% of which are singletons. Comment on this clonotype: Its matching antigen is unknown.

Germline V gene sequence: CDR1 SGHRS, CDR2 YFSETQ. The CDR3 extends over 14 amino acids. V was pared by 3 bases and J by 2 bases, with 11 bases between. This clonotype originated in a man younger than 35 who received the YFV17D yellow fever vaccine. V usage is TRBV5-1 and J usage is TRBJ2-5; D is possibly TRBD1 (6 bases). The sample consisted of PBMCs, taken 5 days after the yellow fever booster vaccination. CDR3 sequence: CASSWGPGQETQYF. For the CDR3, the DNA is TGCGCCAGCAGCTGGGGGCCAGGACAAGAGACCCAGTACTTC.